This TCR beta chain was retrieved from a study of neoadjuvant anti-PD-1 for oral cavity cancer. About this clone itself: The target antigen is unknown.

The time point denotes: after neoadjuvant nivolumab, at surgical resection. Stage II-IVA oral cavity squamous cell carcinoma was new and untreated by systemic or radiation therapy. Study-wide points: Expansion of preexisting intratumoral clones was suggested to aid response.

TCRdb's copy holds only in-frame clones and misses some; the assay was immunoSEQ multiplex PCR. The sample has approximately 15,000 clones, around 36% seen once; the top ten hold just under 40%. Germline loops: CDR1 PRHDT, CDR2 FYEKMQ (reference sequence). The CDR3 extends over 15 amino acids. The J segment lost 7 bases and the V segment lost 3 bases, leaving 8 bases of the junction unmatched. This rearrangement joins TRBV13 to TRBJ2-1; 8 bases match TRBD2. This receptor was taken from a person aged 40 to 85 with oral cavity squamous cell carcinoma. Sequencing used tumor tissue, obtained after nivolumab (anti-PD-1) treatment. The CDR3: CASSFITGGPNEQFF. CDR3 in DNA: TGTGCCAGCAGCTTTATAACGGGGGGGCCAAATGAGCAGTTCTTC. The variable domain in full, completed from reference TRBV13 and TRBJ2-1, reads AAGVIQSPRHLIKEKRETATLKCYPIPRHDTVYWYQQGPGQDPQFLISFYEKMQSDKGSIPDRFSAQQFSDYHSELNMSSLELGDSALYFCASSFITGGPNEQFFGPGTRLTVL.